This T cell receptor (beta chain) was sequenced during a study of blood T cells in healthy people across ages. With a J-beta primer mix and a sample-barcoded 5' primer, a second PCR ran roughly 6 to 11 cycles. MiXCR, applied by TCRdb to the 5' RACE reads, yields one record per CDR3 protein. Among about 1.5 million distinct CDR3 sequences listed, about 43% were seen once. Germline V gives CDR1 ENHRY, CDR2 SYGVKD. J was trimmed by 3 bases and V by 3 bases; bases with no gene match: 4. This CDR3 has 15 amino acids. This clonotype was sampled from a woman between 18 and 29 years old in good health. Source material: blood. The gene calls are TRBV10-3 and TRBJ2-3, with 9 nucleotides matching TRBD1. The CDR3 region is CAISDWGQGTDTQYF. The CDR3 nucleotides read TGTGCCATCAGTGATTGGGGACAGGGAACAGATACGCAGTATTTT.